These 22 T cell receptor beta chains share one sample of origin, sequenced in a study of T cells in tuberculosis. Cells were sorted from thawed PBMC rested overnight and stained with GMM-loaded CD1B tetramer, viability dye and anti-CD3. The lipid loaded on the CD1B tetramers was C32 glucose monomycolate from Rhodococcus equi. Measured with immunoSEQ multiplex PCR; TCRdb has only the in-frame clones, and not every one. The table includes tens of thousands of clones, approximately 90% detected once. Sequencing input: CD1b-GMM tetramer-negative cells sorted from PBMCs. The receptor source for this set is an adult woman with latent tuberculosis.

The chain recombines TRBV6-5 with TRBJ1-2, with D possibly being TRBD1 (6 bases). The CDR3 contains 16 residues. The germline V gene encodes CDR1 MNHEY and CDR2 SVGAGI. The V end was cut by 0 bases, the J end by 4 bases, with 15 bases between. CDR3 sequence reads: CASSYSMARGPYGYTF. In DNA, the CDR3 is TGTGCCAGCAGTTACTCGATGGCCAGGGGCCCCTATGGCTACACCTTC.

The chain employs TRBV27 and TRBJ2-1, with a tentative D call TRBD2 (5 bases). The V end lost 5 bases, the J end lost 9 bases, and 17 bases lay between the germline ends. Germline CDR1 reads MNHEY; CDR2 reads SMNVEV (reference sequence). The CDR3 runs to 14 residues. DNA of the CDR3: TGTGCCAGCAGTCCCCGGACTCTGGCGATTGAGCAGTTCTTC. The encoded protein is CASSPRTLAIEQFF.

A note on this clone: Mismatch with germline at one junction end may stem from a read error. The chain has TRBV2 and TRBJ2-3; 12 nucleotides agree with TRBD2. The CDR3 is 16 amino acids. CDR1 SNHLY and CDR2 FYNNEI come from the germline V gene. The CDR3 DNA reads as TGTGCCAGCAGTGGTGGACTAGCGGGGCGGACAGGTACGCAGTATTTT. It yields the protein CASSGGLAGRTGTQYF. The full variable domain, in which reference TRBV2 and TRBJ2-3 provide the parts outside the CDR3, is EPEVTQTPSHQVTQMGQEVILRCVPISNHLYFYWYRQILGQKVEFLVSFYNNEISEKSEIFDDQFSVERPDGSNFTLKIRSTKLEDSAMYFCASSGGLAGRTGTQYFGPGTRLTVL.

This chain links TRBV18 with TRBJ1-5, with D maybe TRBD1 (6 bases). Germline V gene sequence: CDR1 KGHSH, CDR2 LQKENI. The CDR3 loop spans 15 amino acids. V was shortened by 4 bases and J by 8 bases, with 18 bases between the two germline ends. CDR3: CASSLSGSPGEPQHF. The CDR3 DNA reads as TGTGCCAGCTCACTATCGGGATCCCCAGGGGAGCCCCAGCATTTT.

The chain carries TRBV5-1 and TRBJ2-2; possibly TRBD1 for D (6 bases). Trimming shortened V by 3 bases and J by 4 bases, and 19 bases separated the two germline ends. Per the germline V gene, CDR1 is SGHRS and CDR2 is YFSETQ. The CDR3 consists of 17 residues. The CDR3: CASSWVQERGSTGELFF. Here the CDR3 DNA reads TGCGCCAGCAGCTGGGTTCAGGAAAGGGGGAGCACCGGGGAGCTGTTTTTT.

The chain has TRBV10-3 and TRBJ2-7, with 9 bases matching TRBD1. The length of the CDR3 is 17 residues. Germline loops: CDR1 ENHRY, CDR2 SYGVKD. J lost 4 bases, V lost 3 bases, and 13 bases had no gene match. This chain's CDR3 is CAISDPGQGRQEYEQYV. CDR3 sequence (DNA): TGTGCCATCAGTGACCCCGGACAGGGGAGGCAAGAGTACGAGCAGTACGTC.

This chain uses TRBV6-4 with TRBJ1-2; D is unclear. Looked up from germline, CDR1 is MRHNA and CDR2 is SNTAGT. The length of the CDR3 is 14 residues. The germline V and J ends were trimmed by 0 bases and 5 bases, with 10 bases remaining between them. This CDR3 is CASSDSQGGYGYTF. DNA of the CDR3: TGTGCCAGCAGTGACTCACAAGGCGGGTATGGCTACACCTTC.

The V and J genes are TRBV19 and TRBJ1-6; D uncertain. The CDR3 is 20 residues long. The germline V gene has CDR1 LNHDA and CDR2 SQIVND (reference sequence). V was shortened by 2 bases and J by 0 bases, with 20 bases between the two germline ends. The CDR3 here is CASSITGYGQTSSYNSPLHF. DNA of the CDR3: TGTGCCAGTAGTATAACGGGGTATGGGCAGACAAGCTCCTATAATTCACCCCTCCACTTT.

The chain links TRBV10-2 to TRBJ2-3; TRBD2 aligns across 12 bases. Germline V gene lookup returns CDR1 WSHSY and CDR2 SAAADI. The V segment lost 0 bases and the J segment 0 bases; nucleotides outside the gene matches: 7. The CDR3 is made up of 19 amino acids. The CDR3, as DNA: TGCGCCAGCAGTGAGTCAGGACTAGCGGGGCTCCCTAGCACAGATACGCAGTATTTT. Amino acid sequence: CASSESGLAGLPSTDTQYF.

Worth noting for this clone: Other DNA sequences from this sample encode an identical CDR3 as well. The chain couples TRBV5-1 to TRBJ1-4; 7 bases line up with TRBD1. The ends lost 2 bases at V and 0 bases at J; junction bases unmatched: 1. In germline, CDR1 is SGHRS, CDR2 YFSETQ. The CDR3 sequence is 15 residues long. CDR3 DNA sequence: TGCGCCAGCAGCTTCACAGGGGCAACTAATGAAAAACTGTTTTTT. Residues: CASSFTGATNEKLFF.

In this sample, this clone turned up once. The chain is built from TRBV10-3 and TRBJ1-6; D unclear. V lost 3 bases and J 6 bases, leaving 18 bases between the germline ends. Germline-derived CDR1 and CDR2 are ENHRY and SYGVKD. This CDR3 has 17 residues. CDR3 in amino acids: CAISDRGAASINSPLHF. As DNA, the CDR3 is TGTGCCATCAGTGATAGAGGTGCCGCGAGCATTAATTCACCCCTCCACTTT.

The V and J genes are TRBV4-1 and TRBJ1-1, with TRBD1 matching 7 bases. V gave up 1 base and J gave up 2 bases; unmatched junction bases: 7. CDR1 is MGHRA, CDR2 YSYEKL, per germline. This CDR3 has 16 residues. The CDR3 DNA reads TGCGCCAGCAGCCAAGTGGTCGACAGGGCCAACACTGAAGCTTTCTTT. Translated, it gives CASSQVVDRANTEAFF.

The table lists this clone with a few counts. The chain employs TRBV25-1 and TRBJ2-2, with TRBD2 as a possible D gene (5 bases). The V end was cut by 2 bases, the J end by 5 bases, with 9 bases between. Per the germline V gene, CDR1 is MGHDK and CDR2 is SYGVNS. The CDR3 length is 14 residues. The CDR3 DNA reads as TGTGCCAGCAGTGAACTCCGGGAAACCGGGGAGCTGTTTTTT. Its translation is CASSELRETGELFF.

The V and J genes are TRBV6-1 and TRBJ2-2; D gene ambiguous. The V end was cut by 2 bases, the J end by 6 bases, with 7 bases between. The CDR3 is made up of 13 amino acids. Germline CDR1 reads MNHNS; CDR2 reads SASEGT. The CDR3 region has the DNA TGTGCCAGCAGTGAATCTGGAGCCGGGGAGCTGTTTTTT. It codes for CASSESGAGELFF.

The gene calls are TRBV28 and TRBJ1-6; 9 bases map to TRBD1. The CDR3 has 16 residues. CDR1 and CDR2 (germline): MDHEN, SYDVKM. V lost 6 bases to trimming and J lost 8 bases; unmatched junction nucleotides: 11. The CDR3 DNA reads TGTGCCAGCAGCTCGACGACCGGGACAGGGCATTCACCCCTCCACTTT. Translating gives CASSSTTGTGHSPLHF.

V usage is TRBV27 and J usage is TRBJ1-2; 7 bases are a match to TRBD1. With V trimmed by 5 bases and J by 2 bases, 2 bases remained unmatched. Germline V gene lookup returns CDR1 MNHEY and CDR2 SMNVEV (reference sequence). The CDR3 contains 13 residues. In DNA, the CDR3 is TGTGCCAGCAGTCAACAGGGGAACTATGGCTACACCTTC. It translates to CASSQQGNYGYTF.

This rearrangement joins TRBV19 to TRBJ1-1; 9 bases map to TRBD1. After removal of 10 bases from V and 5 bases from J, the junction contained 8 bases not matched to a gene. Germline CDR1 and CDR2: LNHDA and SQIVND (reference sequence). There are 13 residues in the CDR3. CDR3 DNA: TGTGCCACCTACAGGGGGCAGGGGACTGAAGCTTTCTTT. Its protein is CATYRGQGTEAFF.

This rearrangement joins TRBV7-6 to TRBJ2-1, with TRBD2 matching 10 bases. Germline CDR1 reads SGHVS; CDR2 reads FNYEAQ. This CDR3 region has 15 residues. V lost 6 bases to trimming and J lost 8 bases; unmatched junction nucleotides: 10. CDR3 loop: CASSKSGGARHEQFF. CDR3 in DNA: TGTGCCAGCAGTAAAAGCGGGGGGGCGAGGCATGAGCAGTTCTTC.

The V call is TRBV5-1, the J call TRBJ2-2, with D unresolved. This CDR3 has 13 residues. Trimming left V 2 bases short and J 5 bases short, with 7 bases between. From germline, CDR1 is SGHRS and CDR2 YFSETQ. The CDR3 loop is CASSFGHTGELFF. The DNA for the CDR3 is TGCGCCAGCAGCTTCGGTCATACCGGGGAGCTGTTTTTT.

The rearrangement joins TRBV7-9 to TRBJ1-5; TRBD1 matches at 7 bases. Per germline, CDR1 SEHNR and CDR2 FQNEAQ (reference sequence). This CDR3 is 12 amino acids long. With V trimmed by 6 bases and J by 8 bases, 4 bases remained unmatched. DNA for the CDR3: TGTGCCAGCAGACAGGGGTTGGAGCCCCAGCATTTT. Its protein is CASRQGLEPQHF.

J is TRBJ1-4 and V is TRBV5-1, with a tentative D call TRBD1 (6 bases). The germline V gene encodes CDR1 SGHRS and CDR2 YFSETQ. This CDR3 spans 16 amino acids. Trimming shortened V by 6 bases and J by 0 bases, and 15 bases separated the two germline ends. The chain's CDR3 is CASNEQGPSTNEKLFF. CDR3 coding DNA: TGCGCCAGCAATGAACAGGGACCCTCAACTAATGAAAAACTGTTTTTT.

The V and J genes are TRBV7-9 and TRBJ2-7; possible D gene TRBD1, 5 bases. V was shortened by 5 bases and J by 0 bases, with 8 bases between the two germline ends. The CDR3 covers 13 residues. Germline lookup yields CDR1 SEHNR and CDR2 FQNEAQ (reference sequence). The CDR3 loop is CASSPDTSYEQYF. CDR3 DNA: TGTGCCAGCAGCCCGGACACCTCCTACGAGCAGTACTTC.